The 14 T cell receptor beta chains listed next were all sequenced from one sample in a study of technical replicates of blood from a few donors (dated by TCRdb to about 2017). Library preparation was by the immunoSEQ multiplex PCR assay. TCRdb re-hosts the immuneACCESS table, in-frame sequences only. Its copies lack some clones; in the studies checked, an unresolved V gene accounts for under half of them, and the cause for the rest is not known. The sample includes some 80,000 clones, with about 81% observed a single time. The biggest ten clones account for around 4% of the sample. Sample: PBMCs. The receptors shown here come from a human donor in good health. Some clones in this sample may be carry-over from other donors' samples.

This clone occurred once. The V and J genes are TRBV14 and TRBJ2-1, with a weak D call TRBD2 (6 bases). In germline, CDR1 is SGHDN, CDR2 FVKESK. The CDR3 contains 16 residues. Trimming cost V 0 bases and J 3 bases, with 12 bases left between them. The DNA of the CDR3 is TGTGCCAGCAGCCAAGATGCGGGGCTTAACTACAATGAGCAGTTCTTC. Amino acids: CASSQDAGLNYNEQFF.

The chain uses TRBV19 and TRBJ2-3, with TRBD2 identical over 15 bases. After removal of 3 bases from V and 2 bases from J, the junction contained 9 bases not matched to a gene. Germline lookup yields CDR1 LNHDA and CDR2 SQIVND (reference sequence). This CDR3 has 19 residues. CDR3 in amino acids: CASSMGTGTSGGSTDTQYF. In DNA, the CDR3 is TGTGCCAGTAGTATGGGGACGGGGACTAGCGGGGGGTCCACAGATACGCAGTATTTT. The full variable domain, with the rest looked up from reference TRBV19 and TRBJ2-3, is DGGITQSPKYLFRKEGQNVTLSCEQNLNHDAMYWYRQDPGQGLRLIYYSQIVNDFQKGDIAEGYSVSREKKESFPLTVTSAQKNPTAFYLCASSMGTGTSGGSTDTQYFGPGTRLTVL.

V usage is TRBV7-2 and J usage is TRBJ1-2; no definite D call. Germline V gene sequence: CDR1 SGHTA, CDR2 FQGNSA. This CDR3 region has 12 residues. V lost 5 bases and J lost 8, with 12 bases in between. In DNA form, the CDR3 reads TGTGCCAGCAGCCCTGGGCCTATCGGCTACACCTTC. As protein: CASSPGPIGYTF.

The CDR3 coding sequence is TGTGCCAGCAGCTTATCGGGGTCGGCCAAAAACATTCAGTACTTC. Its protein is CASSLSGSAKNIQYF. The chain has TRBV7-9 and TRBJ2-4; tentatively, D is TRBD2 (5 bases). Germline loops: CDR1 SEHNR, CDR2 FQNEAQ (reference sequence). CDR3 length: 15 amino acids. V was trimmed by 2 bases and J by 1 base, leaving 9 bases between them.

V is TRBV30 and J is TRBJ1-2, with 9 nucleotides matching TRBD1. The CDR3 totals 14 residues. Germline CDR1 and CDR2: GTSNPN and SVGIG (reference sequence). V was pared by 4 bases and J by 8 bases, with 11 bases of the junction left unmatched. CDR3 amino acids: CAWTRNRGQGGYTF. In DNA, the CDR3 is TGTGCCTGGACTCGAAACAGGGGGCAGGGCGGCTACACCTTC.

The rearrangement joins TRBV19 to TRBJ2-2; D ambiguous. Trimming shortened V by 2 bases and J by 7 bases, and 17 bases separated the two germline ends. Germline V CDR1 and CDR2: LNHDA, SQIVND (reference sequence). This CDR3 contains 16 residues. The CDR3 loop reads CASSIRSARQRGELFF. The CDR3 bases are TGTGCCAGTAGTATACGGTCAGCCCGACAACGCGGGGAGCTGTTTTTT.

This clone appeared once. The chain couples TRBV2 to TRBJ2-7; D might be TRBD1 (6 bases). There are 14 residues in the CDR3. The V gene's germline CDR1 is SNHLY and CDR2 FYNNEI. V lost 6 bases and J 5 bases, leaving 17 bases between the germline ends. CDR3 in amino acids: CASSLDRTIDEQYF. CDR3 nucleotide sequence: TGTGCCAGCAGCCTCGACAGGACGATTGACGAGCAGTACTTC. Filled out from reference TRBV2 and TRBJ2-7, the complete variable domain reads EPEVTQTPSHQVTQMGQEVILRCVPISNHLYFYWYRQILGQKVEFLVSFYNNEISEKSEIFDDQFSVERPDGSNFTLKIRSTKLEDSAMYFCASSLDRTIDEQYFGPGTRLTVT.

V usage is TRBV13 and J usage is TRBJ1-2; 10 nucleotides align to TRBD1. There are 15 residues in the CDR3. CDR1 is PRHDT, CDR2 FYEKMQ, per germline (reference sequence). V dropped 3 bases and J dropped 8; count of bases not matched to a gene: 9. This CDR3 reads CASSLPVGQGHGYTF. The DNA of the CDR3 is TGTGCCAGCAGCTTGCCCGTGGGACAGGGGCACGGCTACACCTTC.

This clone occurred once. The chain combines TRBV10-3 with TRBJ1-1; D is possibly TRBD1 (6 bases). V was trimmed by 3 bases and J by 0 bases, leaving 8 bases between them. Germline-derived CDR1 and CDR2 are ENHRY and SYGVKD. The CDR3 has 14 amino acids. The CDR3 region is CAISERGMNTEAFF. As DNA, the CDR3 is TGTGCCATCAGTGAAAGGGGGATGAACACTGAAGCTTTCTTT.

In this sample, this clone turned up many times. The V gene is TRBV30, the J gene TRBJ1-4; 9 positions agree with TRBD1. The CDR3 has 13 residues. The germline V gene encodes CDR1 GTSNPN and CDR2 SVGIG (reference sequence). The V segment lost 3 bases and the J segment 6 bases; nucleotides outside the gene matches: 2. CDR3 nucleotides: TGTGCCTGGAGCGACAGGGGGGATGAAAAACTGTTTTTT. This gives the protein CAWSDRGDEKLFF.

The V call is TRBV5-1, the J call TRBJ2-1; D gene unclear. V was cut by 0 bases and J by 8 bases, with 9 bases left in between. Germline assignment: CDR1 SGHRS and CDR2 YFSETQ. The CDR3 extends over 13 amino acids. CDR3 amino acids: CASSLVYRYEQFF. Here the CDR3 DNA reads TGCGCCAGCAGCTTGGTATACCGGTATGAGCAGTTCTTC. Full variable domain (rest looked up from reference TRBV5-1 and TRBJ2-1): KAGVTQTPRYLIKTRGQQVTLSCSPISGHRSVSWYQQTPGQGLQFLFEYFSETQRNKGNFPGRFSGRQFSNSRSEMNVSTLELGDSALYLCASSLVYRYEQFFGPGTRLTVL.

This chain joins TRBV9 and TRBJ2-5; 8 bases align to TRBD1. Germline CDR1 and CDR2: SGDLS and YYNGEE. V was clipped by 3 bases and J by 6 bases; unmatched bases: 4. This CDR3 spans 13 amino acids. Here the CDR3 DNA reads TGTGCCAGCAGCGGGACAGGGCCCCAGACCCAGTACTTC. Protein product: CASSGTGPQTQYF. Together with reference TRBV9 and TRBJ2-5, the CDR3 gives the full variable domain: DSGVTQTPKHLITATGQRVTLRCSPRSGDLSVYWYQQSLDQGLQFLIQYYNGEERAKGNILERFSAQQFPDLHSELNLSSLELGDSALYFCASSGTGPQTQYFGPGTRLLVL.

The chain employs TRBV30 and TRBJ2-7; no clear D. The germline V and J ends were trimmed by 3 bases and 3 bases, with 12 bases remaining between them. The CDR3 length is 13 residues. Germline V lookup: CDR1 GTSNPN, CDR2 SVGIG (reference sequence). CDR3 bases: TGTGCCTGGAGACAGTCGTTCCGCTACGAGCAGTACTTC. Encoded protein: CAWRQSFRYEQYF.

CDR3 nucleotide sequence: TGTGCCAGCAGTCCCCTCTGGCAGGTGAACCTCAACACTGAAGCTTTCTTT. It yields the protein CASSPLWQVNLNTEAFF. This chain links TRBV2 with TRBJ1-1; D not resolved. V gave up 5 bases and J gave up 2 bases, with 21 bases separating them. This CDR3 is built from 17 residues. Germline CDR1 reads SNHLY; CDR2 reads FYNNEI. Combining the CDR3 with reference TRBV2 and TRBJ1-1 gives the whole variable domain EPEVTQTPSHQVTQMGQEVILRCVPISNHLYFYWYRQILGQKVEFLVSFYNNEISEKSEIFDDQFSVERPDGSNFTLKIRSTKLEDSAMYFCASSPLWQVNLNTEAFFGQGTRLTVV.